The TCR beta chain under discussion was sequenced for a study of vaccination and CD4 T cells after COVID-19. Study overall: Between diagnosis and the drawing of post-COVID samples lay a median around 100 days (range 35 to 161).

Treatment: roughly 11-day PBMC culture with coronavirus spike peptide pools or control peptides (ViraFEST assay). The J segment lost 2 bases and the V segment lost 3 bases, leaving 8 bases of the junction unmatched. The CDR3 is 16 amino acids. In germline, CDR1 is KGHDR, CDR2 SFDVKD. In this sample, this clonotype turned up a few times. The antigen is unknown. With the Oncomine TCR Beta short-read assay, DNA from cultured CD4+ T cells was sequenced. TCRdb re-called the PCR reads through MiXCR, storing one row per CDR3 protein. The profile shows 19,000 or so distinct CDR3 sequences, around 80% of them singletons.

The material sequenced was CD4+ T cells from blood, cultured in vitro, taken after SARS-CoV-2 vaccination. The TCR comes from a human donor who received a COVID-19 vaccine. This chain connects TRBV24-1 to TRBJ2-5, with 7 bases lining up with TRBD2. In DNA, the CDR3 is TGTGCCACCAGTGATGCGGGGGACGGGAGGCAAGAGACCCAGTACTTC. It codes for CATSDAGDGRQETQYF.